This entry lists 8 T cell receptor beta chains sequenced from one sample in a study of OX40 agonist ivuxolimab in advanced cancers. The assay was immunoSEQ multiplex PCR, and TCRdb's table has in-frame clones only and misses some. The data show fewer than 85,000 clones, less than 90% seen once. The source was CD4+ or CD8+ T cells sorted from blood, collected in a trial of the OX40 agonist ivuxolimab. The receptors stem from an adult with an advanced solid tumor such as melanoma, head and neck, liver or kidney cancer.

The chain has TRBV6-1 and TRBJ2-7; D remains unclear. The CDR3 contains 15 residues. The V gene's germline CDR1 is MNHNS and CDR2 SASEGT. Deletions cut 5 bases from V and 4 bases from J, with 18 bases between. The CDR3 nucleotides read TGTGCCAGCAGTCTATACGTACGTGGGCCTTACGAGCAGTACTTC. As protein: CASSLYVRGPYEQYF.

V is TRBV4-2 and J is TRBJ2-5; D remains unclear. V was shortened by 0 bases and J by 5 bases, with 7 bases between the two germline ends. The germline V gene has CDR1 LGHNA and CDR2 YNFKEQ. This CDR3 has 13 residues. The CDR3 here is CASSQDGVETQYF. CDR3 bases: TGTGCCAGCAGCCAAGATGGGGTCGAGACCCAGTACTTC.

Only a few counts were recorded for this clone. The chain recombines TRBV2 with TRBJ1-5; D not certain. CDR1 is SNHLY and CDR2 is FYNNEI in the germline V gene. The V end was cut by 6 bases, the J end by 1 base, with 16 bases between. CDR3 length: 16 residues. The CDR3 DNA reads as TGTGCCAGCAGCTTAGTGCCGCCTCCGAGCAATCAGCCCCAGCATTTT. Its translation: CASSLVPPPSNQPQHF.

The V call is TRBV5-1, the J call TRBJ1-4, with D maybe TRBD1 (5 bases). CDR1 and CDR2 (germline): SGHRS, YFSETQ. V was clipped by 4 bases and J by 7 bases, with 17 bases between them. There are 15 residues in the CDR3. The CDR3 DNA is TGCGCCAGCAGCCCGTTCAGGCAGGGTCGTGAAAAACTGTTTTTT. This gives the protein CASSPFRQGREKLFF. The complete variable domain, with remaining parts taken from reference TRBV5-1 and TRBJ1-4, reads KAGVTQTPRYLIKTRGQQVTLSCSPISGHRSVSWYQQTPGQGLQFLFEYFSETQRNKGNFPGRFSGRQFSNSRSEMNVSTLELGDSALYLCASSPFRQGREKLFFGSGTQLSVL.

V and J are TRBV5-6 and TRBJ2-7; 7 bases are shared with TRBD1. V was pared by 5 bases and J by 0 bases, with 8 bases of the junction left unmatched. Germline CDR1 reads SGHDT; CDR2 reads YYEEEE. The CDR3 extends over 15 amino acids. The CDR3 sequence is CASREQGSSSYEQYF. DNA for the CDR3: TGTGCCAGCAGGGAACAGGGGTCCAGCTCCTACGAGCAGTACTTC.

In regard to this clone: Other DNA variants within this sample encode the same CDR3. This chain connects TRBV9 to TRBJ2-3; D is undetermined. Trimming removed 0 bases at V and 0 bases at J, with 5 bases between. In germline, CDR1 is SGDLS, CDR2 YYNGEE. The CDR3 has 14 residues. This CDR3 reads CASSVAGSTDTQYF. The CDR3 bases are TGTGCCAGCAGCGTAGCCGGCAGCACAGATACGCAGTATTTT.

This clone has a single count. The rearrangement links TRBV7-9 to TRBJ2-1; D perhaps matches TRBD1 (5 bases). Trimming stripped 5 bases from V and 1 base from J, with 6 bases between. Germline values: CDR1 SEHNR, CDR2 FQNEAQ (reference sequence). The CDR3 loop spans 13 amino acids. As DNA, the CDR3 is TGTGCCAGCAGCGCAGGGTCCTACAATGAGCAGTTCTTC. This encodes CASSAGSYNEQFF.

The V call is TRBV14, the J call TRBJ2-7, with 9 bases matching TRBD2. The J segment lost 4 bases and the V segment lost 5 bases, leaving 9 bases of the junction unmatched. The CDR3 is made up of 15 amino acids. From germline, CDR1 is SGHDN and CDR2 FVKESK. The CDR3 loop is CASSYSAGGWYEQYF. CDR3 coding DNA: TGTGCCAGCAGCTACTCGGCGGGGGGGTGGTACGAGCAGTACTTC.